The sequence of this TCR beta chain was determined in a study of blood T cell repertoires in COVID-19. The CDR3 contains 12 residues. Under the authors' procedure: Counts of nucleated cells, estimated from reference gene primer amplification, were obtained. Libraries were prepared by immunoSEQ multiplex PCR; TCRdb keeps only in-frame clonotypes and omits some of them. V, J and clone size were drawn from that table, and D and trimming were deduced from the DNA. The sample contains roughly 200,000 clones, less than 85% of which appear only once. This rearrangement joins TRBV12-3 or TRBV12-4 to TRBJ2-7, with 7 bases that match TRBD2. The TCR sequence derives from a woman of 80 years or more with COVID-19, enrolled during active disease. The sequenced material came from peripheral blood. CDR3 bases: TGTGCATGGGGGGGGGTGGTGTACGAGCAGTACTTC. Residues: CAWGGVVYEQYF.